Reported below is one T cell receptor beta chain. Its antigen is as yet unknown. This sample is drawn from a study of blood T cells in healthy people across ages. Study results and caveats: Estimated diversity across one million T cells was deemed an underestimate. The recorded TCR beta diversity per million T cells decreased in a roughly linear manner with age.

Germline assignment: CDR1 SQVTM and CDR2 ANQGSEA. This CDR3 contains 12 residues. Trimming shortened V by 6 bases and J by 7 bases, and 15 bases separated the two germline ends. Primed by a sample-barcoded 5' primer and a J-beta primer mix, a second PCR proceeded for about 6 to 12 cycles. TCRdb processed the 5' RACE reads anew with MiXCR; each CDR3 protein has one entry. The table lists 800,000 to 950,000 distinct CDR3 sequences, 48% of them singletons. The sequenced sample was blood. This chain uses TRBV29-1 with TRBJ1-2, with D perhaps TRBD1 (6 bases). The TCR was taken from a man younger than 45 in good health. CDR3 coding DNA: TGCAGCGTGATGGGGCAGGACAGTGGCTACACCTTC. Its protein product is CSVMGQDSGYTF. The whole variable domain, filled in from reference TRBV29-1 and TRBJ1-2, reads SAVISQKPSRDICQRGTSLTIQCQVDSQVTMMFWYRQQPGQSLTLIATANQGSEATYESGFVIDKFPISRPNLTFSTLTVSNMSPEDSSIYLCSVMGQDSGYTFGSGTRLTVV.